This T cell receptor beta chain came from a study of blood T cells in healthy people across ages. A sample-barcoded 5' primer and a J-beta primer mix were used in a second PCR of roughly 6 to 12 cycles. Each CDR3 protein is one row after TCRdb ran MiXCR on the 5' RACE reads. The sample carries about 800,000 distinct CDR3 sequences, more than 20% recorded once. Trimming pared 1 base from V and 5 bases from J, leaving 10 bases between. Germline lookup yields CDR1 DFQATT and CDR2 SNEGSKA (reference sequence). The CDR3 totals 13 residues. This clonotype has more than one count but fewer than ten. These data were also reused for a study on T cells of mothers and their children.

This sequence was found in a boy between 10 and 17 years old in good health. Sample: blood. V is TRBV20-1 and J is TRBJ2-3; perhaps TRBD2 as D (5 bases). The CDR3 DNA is TGCAGTGCTAGAGGGGAGAACCTAGATACGCAGTATTTT. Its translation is CSARGENLDTQYF.